Each of the 2 T cell receptor beta chains below was sequenced from the same sample in a study of blood T cell repertoires in COVID-19. Sequenced by immunoSEQ multiplex PCR; TCRdb stores in-frame clones only, minus some. The sample shows around 110,000 clones, about 90% of them seen only once. The specimen was peripheral blood. These receptors were taken from a woman in her 30s with acute or convalescent COVID-19.

The chain is built from TRBV3-1 (or the pseudogene TRBV3-2) and TRBJ1-2; D not resolved. Trimming pared 0 bases from V and 4 bases from J, leaving 9 bases between. CDR1 LGHDT and CDR2 YNNKEL come from the germline V gene (reference sequence). CDR3 length: 14 residues. CDR3 amino acids: CASSQDDGIYGYTF. The CDR3 DNA sequence: TGTGCCAGCAGCCAAGACGACGGGATCTATGGCTACACCTTC.

The V and J genes are TRBV11-2 and TRBJ2-3; 16 bases map to TRBD2. The CDR3 is 19 residues long. With 4 bases clipped from V and 4 bases from J, the junction kept 11 bases outside the gene matches. Per germline, CDR1 SGHAT and CDR2 FQNNGV. The CDR3 sequence is CASSSRGGLAGGPSDTQYF. As DNA, the CDR3 is TGTGCCAGCAGCTCTAGAGGGGGACTAGCGGGAGGGCCCTCAGATACGCAGTATTTT.